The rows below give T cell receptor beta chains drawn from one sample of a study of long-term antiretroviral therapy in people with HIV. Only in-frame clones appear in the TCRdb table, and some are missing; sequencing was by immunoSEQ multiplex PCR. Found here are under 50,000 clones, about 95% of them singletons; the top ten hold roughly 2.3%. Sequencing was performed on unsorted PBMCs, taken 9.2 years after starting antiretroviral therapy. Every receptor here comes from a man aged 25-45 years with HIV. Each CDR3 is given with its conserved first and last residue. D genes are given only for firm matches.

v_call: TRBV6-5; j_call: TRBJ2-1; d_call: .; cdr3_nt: TGTGCCAGCAGTTTTGGAGAGACAGCAGGGCAGTTCTTC; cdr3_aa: CASSFGETAGQFF
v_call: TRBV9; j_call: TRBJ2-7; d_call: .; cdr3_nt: TGTGCCAGCAGCCCAGGGGGGGGCGAGCAGTACTTC; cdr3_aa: CASSPGGGEQYF
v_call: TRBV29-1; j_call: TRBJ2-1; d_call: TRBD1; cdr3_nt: TGCAGCGTTGATCAAGGACAGGGGATATACAATGAGCAGTTCTTC; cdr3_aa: CSVDQGQGIYNEQFF
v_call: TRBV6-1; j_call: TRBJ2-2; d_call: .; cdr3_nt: TGTGCCAGCGACTCCCTCGGCACCGGGGAGCTGTTTTTT; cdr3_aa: CASDSLGTGELFF
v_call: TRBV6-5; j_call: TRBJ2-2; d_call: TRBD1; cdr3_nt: TGTGCCAGCAGTTACGTGAGACAGGGTCGCACCGGGGAGCTGTTTTTT; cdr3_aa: CASSYVRQGRTGELFF
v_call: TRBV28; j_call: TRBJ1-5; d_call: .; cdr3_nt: TGTGCCAGCAGCTCACCAGTTGGCAATCAGCCCCAGCATTTT; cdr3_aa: CASSSPVGNQPQHF
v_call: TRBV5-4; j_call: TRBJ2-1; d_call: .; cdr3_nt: TGTGCCAGCAGCCTCACCCACCTTGGACGGAAGGATTGGGTCCACAATGAGCAGTTCTTC; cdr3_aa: CASSLTHLGRKDWVHNEQFF
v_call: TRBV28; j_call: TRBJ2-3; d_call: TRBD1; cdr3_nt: TGTGCCAGCAGTTTGGACAGGAACACAGATACGCAGTATTTT; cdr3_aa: CASSLDRNTDTQYF
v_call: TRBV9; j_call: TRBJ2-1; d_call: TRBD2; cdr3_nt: TGTGCCAGCAGCGTAGCTGTAGCGGGGGCCAATGAGCAGTTCTTC; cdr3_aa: CASSVAVAGANEQFF
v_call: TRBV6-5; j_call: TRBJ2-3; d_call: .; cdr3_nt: TGTGCCAGCGCGGGCTCTAGCACAGATACGCAGTATTTT; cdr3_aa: CASAGSSTDTQYF
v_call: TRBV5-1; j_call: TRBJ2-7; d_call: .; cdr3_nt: TGCGCCAGCAGCTTTGGTGAATACGAGCAGTACTTC; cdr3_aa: CASSFGEYEQYF
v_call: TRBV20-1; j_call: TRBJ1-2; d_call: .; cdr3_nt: TGCAGTGCTAGATCCGGTTATGGCTACACCTTC; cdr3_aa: CSARSGYGYTF
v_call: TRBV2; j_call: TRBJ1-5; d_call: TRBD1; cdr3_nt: TGTGCCAGCAAGGACAGGGGTCAGCCCCAGCATTTT; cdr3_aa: CASKDRGQPQHF